The clone carrying this T cell receptor beta chain was observed a handful of times. What it binds is unknown. This sample stems from a study of cytomegalovirus exposure and HLA in healthy donors. Study at large: An earlier analysis identified 120 million or so unique TCR beta sequences in 150 million to 200 million T cells. Whole-study results and caveats: A missense variant in DCLRE1C was later tied to TCR beta V- and J-gene trimming.

PCR primers comprised 60 Vbeta and 13 Jbeta primers. TCRdb's table, derived via immunoSEQ multiplex PCR, lists solely in-frame clones and lacks some. Of 74,000 or so clones in the sample, over 65% were seen once. There are 15 residues in the CDR3. Germline trimming cut 5 bases from V and 0 bases from J; bases unmatched to any gene: 4. Germline V lookup: CDR1 LGHNA, CDR2 YSLEER. The chain carries TRBV4-3 and TRBJ1-5, with 7 bases matching TRBD1. The sequencing sample was made of PBMCs. This receptor was obtained from a man over 45 in good health and CMV-seropositive. For the CDR3, the DNA is TGCGCCAGCAGCGTAACAGGGGATAGCAATCAGCCCCAGCATTTT. It yields the protein CASSVTGDSNQPQHF.